This TCR beta chain was captured by sequencing in a study of T cell responses to AZD1222 COVID-19 vaccine. For this clone: Its target is not known.

Unmatched junction bases numbered 5, after V lost 3 bases and J lost 0 bases. The CDR3 runs 15 residues. The germline V gene encodes CDR1 SGHRS and CDR2 YFSETQ. Profiled with immunoSEQ multiplex PCR; TCRdb holds only in-frame clones, not every one. The table has 100,000 to 140,000 clones, roughly 90% seen once. Findings and limits, study-wide: Clonal diversity may have been underestimated in mostly white British donors. Baseline seropositivity occurred in only 5 to 7 AZD1222 recipients.

The receptor comes from an adult who received the AZD1222 COVID-19 vaccine. The chain recombines TRBV5-1 with TRBJ1-2, with 7 bases lining up with TRBD1. The starting material was peripheral blood, obtained 28 days after the second AZD1222 dose. In nucleotides, the CDR3 is TGCGCCAGCAGCTACGGGACAGCGACTAACTATGGCTACACCTTC. Amino acid sequence: CASSYGTATNYGYTF.